This T cell receptor beta chain was captured in a study of identical twins. Notes on the study in general: Not following the same donors, the study drew its conclusions from cross-sectional statistical analysis.

TCRdb reanalysed the 5' RACE reads using MiXCR and keeps one entry per CDR3 protein. The sample carries more than 1.5 million distinct CDR3 sequences, about 31% recorded once. This clonotype came up many times. The antigen is not known. Germline V gives CDR1 LGHNA, CDR2 YNFKEQ. V was clipped by 3 bases and J by 4 bases, with 28 bases between them. The CDR3 has 19 residues. Healthy Caucasians alone served as donors. The chain combines TRBV4-2 with TRBJ2-7; TRBD2 is a possible D gene (6 bases). This sequence originates from a newborn girl in good health. The sequenced material came from cord blood. In DNA form, the CDR3 reads TGTGCCAGCAGCCATCTGACTGGGTCGGGAGAGGGCCACCCTTACGAGCAGTACTTC. Translating it yields CASSHLTGSGEGHPYEQYF.